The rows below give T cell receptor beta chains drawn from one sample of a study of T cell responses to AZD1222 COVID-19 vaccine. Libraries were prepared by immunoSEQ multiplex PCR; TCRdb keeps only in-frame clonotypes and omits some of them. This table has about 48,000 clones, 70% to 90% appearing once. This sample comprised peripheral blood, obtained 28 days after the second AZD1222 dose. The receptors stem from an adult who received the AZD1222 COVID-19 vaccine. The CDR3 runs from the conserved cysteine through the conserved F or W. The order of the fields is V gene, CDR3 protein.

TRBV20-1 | CSASRRLAGASTGELFF
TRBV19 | CASSMRTSYEQYF
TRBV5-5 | CASSYTGTSGSGADTQYF
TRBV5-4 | CASSGTSGRARELFF
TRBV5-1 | CASSRGQAEQFF
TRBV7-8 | CASSPDTSSYNSPLHF
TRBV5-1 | CASSLDPTDTQYF
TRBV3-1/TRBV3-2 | CASSQTDSGANVLTF
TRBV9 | CASSATSGSTDTQYF
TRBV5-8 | CASSKLEPQHF
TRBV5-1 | CASSLPGITYEQYF
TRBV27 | CASSSTGHNEKLFF
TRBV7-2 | CASQAGTGSYGYTF
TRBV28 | CASSIGGYTLPDGYTF
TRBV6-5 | CASRGVAGDTGELFF
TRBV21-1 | CASSSSFDGERTSGRSVIDEQYF
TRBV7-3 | CASSLRGANTGELFF
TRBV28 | CASSFGVTGELFF
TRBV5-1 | CASSLEATGTYEQYF
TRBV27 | CASSFHQISTDTQYF
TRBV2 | CASSEGLAGAETQYF
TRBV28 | CASSSWTGGFNEQFF
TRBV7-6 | CASSLEWRGYNEQFF
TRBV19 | CASSMVGGATNYGYTF
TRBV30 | CAWRTGLEAFF
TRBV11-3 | CASSSLGGSNNEQFF
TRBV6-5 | CASGPTDTQYF
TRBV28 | CASSFNLGGREDTQYF
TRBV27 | CASSRGLLAYEQYF
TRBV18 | CASSPPLLTGELFF
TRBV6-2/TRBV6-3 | CASSYADYWSYQETQYF
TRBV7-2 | CASSEQETQYF
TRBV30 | CAWSVIGATQYF
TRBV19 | CASQPGPASYEQYF
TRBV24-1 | CATATPGLINEQFF
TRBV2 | CASRHRDSNSPLHF
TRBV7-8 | CASSPGVAGVGEQFF
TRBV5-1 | CASSLADEGSYEQYF
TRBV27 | CATGQGPFSYNSPLHF
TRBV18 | CASSPGTTSLAQYF
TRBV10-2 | CASSESTVRNF
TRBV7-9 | CASSKTSGVGHEQYF
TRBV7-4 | CASTPMRGEPQHF
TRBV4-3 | CASSHNNRATGELFF
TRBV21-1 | CASSKEGQGNTLLYEQYF